Sequencing of this T cell receptor (beta chain) was carried out in a study of blood T cell repertoires in COVID-19. Assay: immunoSEQ multiplex PCR; the TCRdb copy retains only in-frame clones and omits some. Of about 180,000 clones listed, around 86% were seen once; the top ten hold 7% to 10%. V was trimmed by 4 bases and J by 7 bases, leaving 14 bases between them. Germline V gene data show CDR1 as SGHDT and CDR2 as YYEEEE. The length of the CDR3 is 14 residues. The sample was PBMCs or T cells enriched from blood (not recorded which). The source is a woman in her thirties who had recovered from COVID-19. The rearrangement uses TRBV5-6 and TRBJ2-2, with a possible D match to TRBD1 (5 bases). CDR3 residues: CASSPQGFSGELFF. The CDR3 DNA reads TGTGCCAGCAGCCCTCAGGGTTTCAGCGGGGAGCTGTTTTTT.